This T cell receptor beta chain was retrieved from a study of blood T cell repertoires in COVID-19. Generated by immunoSEQ multiplex PCR, the TCRdb table keeps only in-frame clones and is missing some. Among some 230,000 clones, around 84% were seen once, and the ten largest hold less than 6.5%. CDR1 is SGHTA and CDR2 is FQGNSA in the germline V gene. V was trimmed by 5 bases and J by 4 bases, leaving 20 bases between them. There are 16 residues in the CDR3. This TCR came from a woman aged 60-70 years who had recovered from COVID-19. The V and J genes are TRBV7-2 and TRBJ2-5; possibly TRBD2 for D (5 bases). The sequenced material came from peripheral blood. CDR3 DNA sequence: TGTGCCAGCAGCGCATCATGGACTCAGCAGCCAGAGACCCAGTACTTC. This translates into CASSASWTQQPETQYF.